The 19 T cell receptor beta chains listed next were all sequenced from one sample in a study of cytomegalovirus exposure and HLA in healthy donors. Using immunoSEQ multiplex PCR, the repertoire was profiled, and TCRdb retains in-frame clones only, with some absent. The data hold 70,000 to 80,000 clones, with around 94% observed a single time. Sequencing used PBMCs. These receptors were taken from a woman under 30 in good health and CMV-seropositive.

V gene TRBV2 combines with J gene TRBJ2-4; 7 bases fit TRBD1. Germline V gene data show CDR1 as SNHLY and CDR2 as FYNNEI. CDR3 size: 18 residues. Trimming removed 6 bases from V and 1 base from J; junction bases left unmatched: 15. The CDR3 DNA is TGTGCCAGCAGGCCCATCTACAGGGGCAGTAAGGCCAAAAACATTCAGTACTTC. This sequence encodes CASRPIYRGSKAKNIQYF.

CDR3 sequence reads: CSVLDRVNGYTF. For the CDR3, the DNA is TGCAGCGTCCTGGACAGGGTGAATGGCTACACCTTC. The V and J genes are TRBV29-1 and TRBJ1-2, with 8 bases identical to TRBD1. The CDR3 is made up of 12 amino acids. From germline, CDR1 is SQVTM and CDR2 ANQGSEA. Trimming removed 6 bases from V and 6 bases from J; junction bases left unmatched: 6.

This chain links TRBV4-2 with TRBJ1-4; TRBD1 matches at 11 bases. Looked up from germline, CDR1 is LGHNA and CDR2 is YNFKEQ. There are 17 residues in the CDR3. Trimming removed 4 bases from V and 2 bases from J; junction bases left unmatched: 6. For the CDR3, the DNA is TGTGCCAGCAGCCCTCGGGACAGGGGGAGGACTAATGAAAAACTGTTTTTT. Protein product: CASSPRDRGRTNEKLFF.

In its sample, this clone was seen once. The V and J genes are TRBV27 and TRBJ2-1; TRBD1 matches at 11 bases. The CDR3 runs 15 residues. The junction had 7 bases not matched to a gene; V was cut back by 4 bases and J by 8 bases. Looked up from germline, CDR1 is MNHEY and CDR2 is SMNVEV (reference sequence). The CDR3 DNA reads TGTGCCAGCAGTTCGCCCGGGACAGGGGGACATGAGCAGTTCTTC. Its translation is CASSSPGTGGHEQFF.

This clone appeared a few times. The CDR3 DNA sequence: TGTGCCAGCAGCATAGGGACACCTTACGAGCAGTACTTC. Its protein product is CASSIGTPYEQYF. The chain couples TRBV11-1 to TRBJ2-7, with a weak D call TRBD1 (6 bases). With 5 bases removed from V and 4 bases from J, the gap between germline ends came to 12 bases. Germline V gene data show CDR1 as SGHAT and CDR2 as FQDESV (reference sequence). This CDR3 spans 13 amino acids. Using reference TRBV11-1 and TRBJ2-7 for the parts outside the CDR3, the full variable domain is EAEVAQSPRYKITEKSQAVAFWCDPISGHATLYWYRQILGQGPELLVQFQDESVVDDSQLPKDRFSAERLKGVDSTLKIQPAELGDSAMYLCASSIGTPYEQYFGPGTRLTVT.

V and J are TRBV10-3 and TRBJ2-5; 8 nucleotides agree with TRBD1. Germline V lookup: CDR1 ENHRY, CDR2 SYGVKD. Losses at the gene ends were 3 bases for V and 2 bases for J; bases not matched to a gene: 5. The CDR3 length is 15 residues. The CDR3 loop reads CAISDLDRAQETQYF. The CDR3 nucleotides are TGTGCCATCAGTGACTTGGACAGGGCGCAAGAGACCCAGTACTTC.

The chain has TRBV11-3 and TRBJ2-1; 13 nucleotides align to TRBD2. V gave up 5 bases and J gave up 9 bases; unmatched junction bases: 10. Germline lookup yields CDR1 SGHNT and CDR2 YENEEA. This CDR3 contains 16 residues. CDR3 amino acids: CASSTWTSGRTSEQFF. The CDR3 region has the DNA TGTGCCAGCAGCACCTGGACTAGCGGGAGAACCAGTGAGCAGTTCTTC.

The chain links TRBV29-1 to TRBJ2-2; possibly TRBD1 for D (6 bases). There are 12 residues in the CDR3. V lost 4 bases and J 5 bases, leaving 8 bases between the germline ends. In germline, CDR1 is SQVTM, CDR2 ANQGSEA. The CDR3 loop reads CSVATGTGELFF. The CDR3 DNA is TGCAGCGTTGCAACAGGGACCGGGGAGCTGTTTTTT.

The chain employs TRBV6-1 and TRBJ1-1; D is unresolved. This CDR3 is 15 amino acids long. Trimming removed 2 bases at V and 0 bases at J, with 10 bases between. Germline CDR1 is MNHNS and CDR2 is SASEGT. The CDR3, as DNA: TGTGCCAGCAGTGAACGAGACAAGGTGAACACTGAAGCTTTCTTT. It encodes CASSERDKVNTEAFF.

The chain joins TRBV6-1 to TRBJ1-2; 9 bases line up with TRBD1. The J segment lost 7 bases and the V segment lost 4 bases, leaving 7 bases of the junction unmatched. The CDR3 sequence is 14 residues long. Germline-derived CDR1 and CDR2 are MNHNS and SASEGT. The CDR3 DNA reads TGTGCCAGCAGTGCCGGGACAGGGACGTTTGGCTACACCTTC. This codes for CASSAGTGTFGYTF.

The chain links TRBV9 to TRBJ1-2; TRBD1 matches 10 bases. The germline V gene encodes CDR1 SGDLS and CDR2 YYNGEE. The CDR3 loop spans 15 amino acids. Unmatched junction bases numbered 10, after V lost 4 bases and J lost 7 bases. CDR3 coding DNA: TGTGCCAGCAGCCCCCCGACAGGGGGCCTAACTGGCTACACCTTC. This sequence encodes CASSPPTGGLTGYTF.

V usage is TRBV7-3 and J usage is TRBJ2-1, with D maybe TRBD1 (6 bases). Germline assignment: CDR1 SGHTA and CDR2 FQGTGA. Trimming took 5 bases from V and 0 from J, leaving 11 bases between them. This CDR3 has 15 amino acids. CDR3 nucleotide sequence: TGTGCCAGCAGCCTTACAGGGAGCTCCTACAATGAGCAGTTCTTC. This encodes CASSLTGSSYNEQFF.

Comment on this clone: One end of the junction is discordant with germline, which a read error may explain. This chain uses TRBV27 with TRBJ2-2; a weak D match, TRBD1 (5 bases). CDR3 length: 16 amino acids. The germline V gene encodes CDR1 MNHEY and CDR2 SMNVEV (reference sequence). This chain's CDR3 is CASSLYGHTNTGELFF. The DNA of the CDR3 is TGTGCCAGCAGCTTATACGGACACACGAACACCGGGGAGCTGTTTTTT.

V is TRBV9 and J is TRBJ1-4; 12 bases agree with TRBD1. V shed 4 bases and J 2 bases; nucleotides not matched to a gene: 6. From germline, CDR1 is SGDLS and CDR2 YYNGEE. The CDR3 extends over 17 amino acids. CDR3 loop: CASSPGTGGSTNEKLFF. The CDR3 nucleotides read TGTGCCAGCAGCCCAGGGACAGGGGGCTCGACTAATGAAAAACTGTTTTTT.

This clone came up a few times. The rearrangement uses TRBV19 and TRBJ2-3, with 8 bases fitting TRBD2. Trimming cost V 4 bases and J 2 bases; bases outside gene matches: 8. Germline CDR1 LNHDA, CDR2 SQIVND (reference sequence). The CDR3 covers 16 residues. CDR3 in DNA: TGTGCCAGTAGTACGGGGGCGGGAGGCACCACAGATACGCAGTATTTT. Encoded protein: CASSTGAGGTTDTQYF.

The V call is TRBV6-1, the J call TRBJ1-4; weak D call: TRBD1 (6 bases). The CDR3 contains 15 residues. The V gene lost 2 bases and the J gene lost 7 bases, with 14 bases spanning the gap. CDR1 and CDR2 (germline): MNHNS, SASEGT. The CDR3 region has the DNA TGTGCCAGCAGTGAATTAGACCGAGGGGGTGAAAAACTGTTTTTT. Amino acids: CASSELDRGGEKLFF.

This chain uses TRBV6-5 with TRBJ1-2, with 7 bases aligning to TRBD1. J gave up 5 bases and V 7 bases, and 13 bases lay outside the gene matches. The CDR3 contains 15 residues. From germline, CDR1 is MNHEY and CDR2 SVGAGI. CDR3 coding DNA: TGTGCCAGCAACCGCTTAGGGGGCGCGAGTTATGGCTACACCTTC. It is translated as CASNRLGGASYGYTF.

The CDR3 region is CASSQPDRGYGYTF. CDR3 nucleotides: TGTGCCAGCAGCCAACCGGACAGGGGCTATGGCTACACCTTC. The rearrangement uses TRBV4-2 and TRBJ1-2; 9 bases are shared with TRBD1. Per germline, CDR1 LGHNA and CDR2 YNFKEQ. J gave up 4 bases and V 2 bases, and 2 bases lay outside the gene matches. CDR3 length: 14 residues.

CDR3 region: CASSGAGRSNTEAFF. In DNA form, the CDR3 reads TGCGCCAGCAGCGGGGCAGGGAGGTCGAACACTGAAGCTTTCTTT. This chain links TRBV5-1 with TRBJ1-1, with D tentatively TRBD1 (5 bases). The CDR3 consists of 15 residues. Trimming shortened V by 4 bases and J by 1 base, and 14 bases separated the two germline ends. Germline V gene sequence: CDR1 SGHRS, CDR2 YFSETQ. Drawing the rest from reference TRBV5-1 and TRBJ1-1, the complete variable domain is KAGVTQTPRYLIKTRGQQVTLSCSPISGHRSVSWYQQTPGQGLQFLFEYFSETQRNKGNFPGRFSGRQFSNSRSEMNVSTLELGDSALYLCASSGAGRSNTEAFFGQGTRLTVV.